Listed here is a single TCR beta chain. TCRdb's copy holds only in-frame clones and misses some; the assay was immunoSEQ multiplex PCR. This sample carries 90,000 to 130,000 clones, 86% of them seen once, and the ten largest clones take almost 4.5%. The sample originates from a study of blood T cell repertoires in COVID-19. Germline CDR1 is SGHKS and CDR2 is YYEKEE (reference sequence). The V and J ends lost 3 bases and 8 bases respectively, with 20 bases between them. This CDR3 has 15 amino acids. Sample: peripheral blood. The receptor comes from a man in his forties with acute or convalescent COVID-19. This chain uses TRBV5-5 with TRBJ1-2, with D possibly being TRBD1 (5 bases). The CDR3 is CASSSSQGIVMGYTF. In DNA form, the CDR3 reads TGTGCCAGCAGCTCCTCCCAGGGCATAGTAATGGGCTACACCTTC.